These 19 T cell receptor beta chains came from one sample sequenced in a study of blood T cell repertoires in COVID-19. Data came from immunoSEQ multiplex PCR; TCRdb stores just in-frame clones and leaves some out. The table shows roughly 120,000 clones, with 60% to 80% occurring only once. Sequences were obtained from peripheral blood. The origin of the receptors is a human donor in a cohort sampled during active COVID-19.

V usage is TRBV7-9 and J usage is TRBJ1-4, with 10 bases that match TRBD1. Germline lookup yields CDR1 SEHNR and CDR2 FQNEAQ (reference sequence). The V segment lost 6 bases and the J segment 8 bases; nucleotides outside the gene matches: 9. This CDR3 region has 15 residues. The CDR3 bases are TGTGCCAGCAGAACCTCCGGGACAGGGGAAGAAAAACTGTTTTTT. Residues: CASRTSGTGEEKLFF.

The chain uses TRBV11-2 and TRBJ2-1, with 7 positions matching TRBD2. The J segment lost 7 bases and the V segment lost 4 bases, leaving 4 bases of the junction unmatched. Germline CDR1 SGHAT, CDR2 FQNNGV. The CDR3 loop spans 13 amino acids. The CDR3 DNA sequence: TGTGCCAGCAGCTGGGACTACAGTAATGAGCAGTTCTTC. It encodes CASSWDYSNEQFF.

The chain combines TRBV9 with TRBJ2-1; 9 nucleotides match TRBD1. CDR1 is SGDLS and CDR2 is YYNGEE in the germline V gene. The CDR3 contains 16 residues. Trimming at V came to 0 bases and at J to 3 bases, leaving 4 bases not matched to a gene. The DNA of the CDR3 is TGTGCCAGCAGCGTAGCAACGGGACAGGGCTACAATGAGCAGTTCTTC. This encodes CASSVATGQGYNEQFF.

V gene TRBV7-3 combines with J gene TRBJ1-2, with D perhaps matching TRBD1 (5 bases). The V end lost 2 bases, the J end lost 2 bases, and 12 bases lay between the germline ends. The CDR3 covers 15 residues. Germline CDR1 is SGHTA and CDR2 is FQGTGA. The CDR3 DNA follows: TGTGCCAGCAGCTTAGGACCGGGGGAGAACTATGGCTACACCTTC. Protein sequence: CASSLGPGENYGYTF.

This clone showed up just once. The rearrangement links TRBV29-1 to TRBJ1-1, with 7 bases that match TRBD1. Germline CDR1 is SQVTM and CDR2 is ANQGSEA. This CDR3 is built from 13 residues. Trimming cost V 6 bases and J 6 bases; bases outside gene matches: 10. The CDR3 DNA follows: TGCAGCGTGAGAACAGGGGTCGTACCTGAAGCTTTCTTT. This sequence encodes CSVRTGVVPEAFF.

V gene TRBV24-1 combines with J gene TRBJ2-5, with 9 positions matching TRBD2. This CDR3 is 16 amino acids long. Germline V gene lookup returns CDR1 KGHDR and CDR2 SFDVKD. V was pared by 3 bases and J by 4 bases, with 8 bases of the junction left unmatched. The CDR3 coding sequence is TGTGCCACCAGTGATCCGCGGCGGGAGGGAGGAGAGACCCAGTACTTC. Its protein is CATSDPRREGGETQYF.

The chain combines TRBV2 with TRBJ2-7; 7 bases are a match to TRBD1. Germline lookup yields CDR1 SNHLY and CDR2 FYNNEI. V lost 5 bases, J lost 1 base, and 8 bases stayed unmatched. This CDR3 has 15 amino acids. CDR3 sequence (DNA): TGTGCCAGCAGTAGGGGGCGGCTGGTTTCCTACGAGCAGTACTTC. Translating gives CASSRGRLVSYEQYF.

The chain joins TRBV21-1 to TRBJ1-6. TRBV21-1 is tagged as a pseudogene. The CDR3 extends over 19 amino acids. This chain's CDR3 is CASSRKKCVYPASNSPLHF. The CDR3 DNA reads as TGTGCCAGCAGCAGAAAGAAGTGCGTTTATCCCGCTAGTAATTCACCCCTCCACTTT.

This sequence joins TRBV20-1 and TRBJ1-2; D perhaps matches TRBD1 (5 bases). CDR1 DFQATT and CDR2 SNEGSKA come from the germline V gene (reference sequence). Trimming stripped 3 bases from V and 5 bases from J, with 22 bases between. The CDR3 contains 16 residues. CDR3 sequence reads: CSASPAIGQGGYGYTF. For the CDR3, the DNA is TGCAGTGCTAGTCCGGCCATAGGGCAGGGAGGATATGGCTACACCTTC.

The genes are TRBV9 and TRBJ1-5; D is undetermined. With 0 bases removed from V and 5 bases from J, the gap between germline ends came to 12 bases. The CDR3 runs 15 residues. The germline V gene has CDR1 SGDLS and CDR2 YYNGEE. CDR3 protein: CASSVAGGMDQPQHF. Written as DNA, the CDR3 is TGTGCCAGCAGCGTAGCAGGAGGGATGGATCAGCCCCAGCATTTT. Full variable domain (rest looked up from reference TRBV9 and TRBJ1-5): DSGVTQTPKHLITATGQRVTLRCSPRSGDLSVYWYQQSLDQGLQFLIQYYNGEERAKGNILERFSAQQFPDLHSELNLSSLELGDSALYFCASSVAGGMDQPQHFGDGTRLSIL.

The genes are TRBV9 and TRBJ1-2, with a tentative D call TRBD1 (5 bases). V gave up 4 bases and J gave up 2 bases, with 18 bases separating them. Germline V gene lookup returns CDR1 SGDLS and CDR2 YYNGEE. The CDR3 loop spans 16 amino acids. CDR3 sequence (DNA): TGTGCCAGCAGCCCGGTGCAGTATTCAGGGAACTATGGCTACACCTTC. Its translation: CASSPVQYSGNYGYTF.

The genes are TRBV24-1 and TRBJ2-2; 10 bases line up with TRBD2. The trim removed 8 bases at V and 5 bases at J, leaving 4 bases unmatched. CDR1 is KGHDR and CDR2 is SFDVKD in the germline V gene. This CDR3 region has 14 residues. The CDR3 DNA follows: TGTGCCACCACAGCGGGAGGGCGGACCGGGGAGCTGTTTTTT. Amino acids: CATTAGGRTGELFF.

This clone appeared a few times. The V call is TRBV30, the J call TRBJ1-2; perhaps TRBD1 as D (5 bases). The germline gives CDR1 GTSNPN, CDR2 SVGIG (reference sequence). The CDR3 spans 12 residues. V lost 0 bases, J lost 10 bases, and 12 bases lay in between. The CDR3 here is CAWSVGTGSYTF. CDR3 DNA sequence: TGTGCCTGGAGTGTAGGAACAGGATCCTACACCTTC.

CDR3 residues: CASARGANYGYTF. In DNA form, the CDR3 reads TGTGCCAGCGCCCGAGGAGCTAACTATGGCTACACCTTC. The chain carries TRBV11-3 and TRBJ1-2; D remains ambiguous. This CDR3 is built from 13 residues. Trimming left V 8 bases short and J 0 bases short, with 10 bases between. Germline V gene lookup returns CDR1 SGHNT and CDR2 YENEEA.

CDR3 coding DNA: TGTGCCAGCAGCTCGTTACACCCGAACACTGAAGCTTTCTTT. Translation gives CASSSLHPNTEAFF. The chain recombines TRBV11-2 with TRBJ1-1, with unresolved D. This CDR3 has 14 residues. Germline values: CDR1 SGHAT, CDR2 FQNNGV. The V and J ends lost 4 bases and 1 base respectively, with 10 bases between them. Full variable domain (outside the CDR3, taken from reference TRBV11-2 and TRBJ1-1): EAGVAQSPRYKIIEKRQSVAFWCNPISGHATLYWYQQILGQGPKLLIQFQNNGVVDDSQLPKDRFSAERLKGVDSTLKIQPAKLEDSAVYLCASSSLHPNTEAFFGQGTRLTVV.

The DNA for the CDR3 is TGTGCCAGCAGCTCCGACAGGGCCGGGGCCAACGTCCTGACTTTC. Translation gives CASSSDRAGANVLTF. This chain joins TRBV6-5 and TRBJ2-6, with 7 positions matching TRBD1. V lost 6 bases, J lost 4 bases, and 6 bases stayed unmatched. The V gene's germline CDR1 is MNHEY and CDR2 SVGAGI. This CDR3 has 15 amino acids.

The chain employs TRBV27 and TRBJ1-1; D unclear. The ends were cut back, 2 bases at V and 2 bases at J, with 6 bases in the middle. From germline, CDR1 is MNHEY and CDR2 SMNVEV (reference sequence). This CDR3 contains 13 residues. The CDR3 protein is CASSLTQNTEAFF. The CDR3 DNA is TGTGCCAGCAGTTTAACACAAAACACTGAAGCTTTCTTT.

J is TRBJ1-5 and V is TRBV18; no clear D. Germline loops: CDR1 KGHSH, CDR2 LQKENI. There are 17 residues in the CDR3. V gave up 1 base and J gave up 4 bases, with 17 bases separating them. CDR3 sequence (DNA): TGTGCCAGCTCACCACGATTCCCCCTAGAATTAAATCAGCCCCAGCATTTT. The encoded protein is CASSPRFPLELNQPQHF.

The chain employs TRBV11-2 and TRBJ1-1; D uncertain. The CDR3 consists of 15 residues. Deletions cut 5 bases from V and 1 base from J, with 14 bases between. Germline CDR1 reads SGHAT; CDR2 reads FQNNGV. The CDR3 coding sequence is TGTGCCAGCAGCGAACGGCCCAGGAAGAACACTGAAGCTTTCTTT. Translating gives CASSERPRKNTEAFF.